The source of this T cell receptor beta chain is a study of T cell responses to AZD1222 COVID-19 vaccine. The assay was immunoSEQ multiplex PCR, and TCRdb's table has in-frame clones only and misses some. Of approximately 110,000 clones listed, nearly 90% are singletons. Deletions cut 8 bases from V and 1 base from J, with 11 bases between. The length of the CDR3 is 13 residues. Germline assignment: CDR1 SNHLY and CDR2 FYNNEI. Material: peripheral blood, obtained 28 days after the second AZD1222 dose. This receptor was identified in an adult who received the AZD1222 COVID-19 vaccine. The rearrangement joins TRBV2 to TRBJ2-5; D remains unclear. CDR3 coding DNA: TGTGCCAGCTCCCTATGGGGCCAAGAGACCCAGTACTTC. It is translated as CASSLWGQETQYF.